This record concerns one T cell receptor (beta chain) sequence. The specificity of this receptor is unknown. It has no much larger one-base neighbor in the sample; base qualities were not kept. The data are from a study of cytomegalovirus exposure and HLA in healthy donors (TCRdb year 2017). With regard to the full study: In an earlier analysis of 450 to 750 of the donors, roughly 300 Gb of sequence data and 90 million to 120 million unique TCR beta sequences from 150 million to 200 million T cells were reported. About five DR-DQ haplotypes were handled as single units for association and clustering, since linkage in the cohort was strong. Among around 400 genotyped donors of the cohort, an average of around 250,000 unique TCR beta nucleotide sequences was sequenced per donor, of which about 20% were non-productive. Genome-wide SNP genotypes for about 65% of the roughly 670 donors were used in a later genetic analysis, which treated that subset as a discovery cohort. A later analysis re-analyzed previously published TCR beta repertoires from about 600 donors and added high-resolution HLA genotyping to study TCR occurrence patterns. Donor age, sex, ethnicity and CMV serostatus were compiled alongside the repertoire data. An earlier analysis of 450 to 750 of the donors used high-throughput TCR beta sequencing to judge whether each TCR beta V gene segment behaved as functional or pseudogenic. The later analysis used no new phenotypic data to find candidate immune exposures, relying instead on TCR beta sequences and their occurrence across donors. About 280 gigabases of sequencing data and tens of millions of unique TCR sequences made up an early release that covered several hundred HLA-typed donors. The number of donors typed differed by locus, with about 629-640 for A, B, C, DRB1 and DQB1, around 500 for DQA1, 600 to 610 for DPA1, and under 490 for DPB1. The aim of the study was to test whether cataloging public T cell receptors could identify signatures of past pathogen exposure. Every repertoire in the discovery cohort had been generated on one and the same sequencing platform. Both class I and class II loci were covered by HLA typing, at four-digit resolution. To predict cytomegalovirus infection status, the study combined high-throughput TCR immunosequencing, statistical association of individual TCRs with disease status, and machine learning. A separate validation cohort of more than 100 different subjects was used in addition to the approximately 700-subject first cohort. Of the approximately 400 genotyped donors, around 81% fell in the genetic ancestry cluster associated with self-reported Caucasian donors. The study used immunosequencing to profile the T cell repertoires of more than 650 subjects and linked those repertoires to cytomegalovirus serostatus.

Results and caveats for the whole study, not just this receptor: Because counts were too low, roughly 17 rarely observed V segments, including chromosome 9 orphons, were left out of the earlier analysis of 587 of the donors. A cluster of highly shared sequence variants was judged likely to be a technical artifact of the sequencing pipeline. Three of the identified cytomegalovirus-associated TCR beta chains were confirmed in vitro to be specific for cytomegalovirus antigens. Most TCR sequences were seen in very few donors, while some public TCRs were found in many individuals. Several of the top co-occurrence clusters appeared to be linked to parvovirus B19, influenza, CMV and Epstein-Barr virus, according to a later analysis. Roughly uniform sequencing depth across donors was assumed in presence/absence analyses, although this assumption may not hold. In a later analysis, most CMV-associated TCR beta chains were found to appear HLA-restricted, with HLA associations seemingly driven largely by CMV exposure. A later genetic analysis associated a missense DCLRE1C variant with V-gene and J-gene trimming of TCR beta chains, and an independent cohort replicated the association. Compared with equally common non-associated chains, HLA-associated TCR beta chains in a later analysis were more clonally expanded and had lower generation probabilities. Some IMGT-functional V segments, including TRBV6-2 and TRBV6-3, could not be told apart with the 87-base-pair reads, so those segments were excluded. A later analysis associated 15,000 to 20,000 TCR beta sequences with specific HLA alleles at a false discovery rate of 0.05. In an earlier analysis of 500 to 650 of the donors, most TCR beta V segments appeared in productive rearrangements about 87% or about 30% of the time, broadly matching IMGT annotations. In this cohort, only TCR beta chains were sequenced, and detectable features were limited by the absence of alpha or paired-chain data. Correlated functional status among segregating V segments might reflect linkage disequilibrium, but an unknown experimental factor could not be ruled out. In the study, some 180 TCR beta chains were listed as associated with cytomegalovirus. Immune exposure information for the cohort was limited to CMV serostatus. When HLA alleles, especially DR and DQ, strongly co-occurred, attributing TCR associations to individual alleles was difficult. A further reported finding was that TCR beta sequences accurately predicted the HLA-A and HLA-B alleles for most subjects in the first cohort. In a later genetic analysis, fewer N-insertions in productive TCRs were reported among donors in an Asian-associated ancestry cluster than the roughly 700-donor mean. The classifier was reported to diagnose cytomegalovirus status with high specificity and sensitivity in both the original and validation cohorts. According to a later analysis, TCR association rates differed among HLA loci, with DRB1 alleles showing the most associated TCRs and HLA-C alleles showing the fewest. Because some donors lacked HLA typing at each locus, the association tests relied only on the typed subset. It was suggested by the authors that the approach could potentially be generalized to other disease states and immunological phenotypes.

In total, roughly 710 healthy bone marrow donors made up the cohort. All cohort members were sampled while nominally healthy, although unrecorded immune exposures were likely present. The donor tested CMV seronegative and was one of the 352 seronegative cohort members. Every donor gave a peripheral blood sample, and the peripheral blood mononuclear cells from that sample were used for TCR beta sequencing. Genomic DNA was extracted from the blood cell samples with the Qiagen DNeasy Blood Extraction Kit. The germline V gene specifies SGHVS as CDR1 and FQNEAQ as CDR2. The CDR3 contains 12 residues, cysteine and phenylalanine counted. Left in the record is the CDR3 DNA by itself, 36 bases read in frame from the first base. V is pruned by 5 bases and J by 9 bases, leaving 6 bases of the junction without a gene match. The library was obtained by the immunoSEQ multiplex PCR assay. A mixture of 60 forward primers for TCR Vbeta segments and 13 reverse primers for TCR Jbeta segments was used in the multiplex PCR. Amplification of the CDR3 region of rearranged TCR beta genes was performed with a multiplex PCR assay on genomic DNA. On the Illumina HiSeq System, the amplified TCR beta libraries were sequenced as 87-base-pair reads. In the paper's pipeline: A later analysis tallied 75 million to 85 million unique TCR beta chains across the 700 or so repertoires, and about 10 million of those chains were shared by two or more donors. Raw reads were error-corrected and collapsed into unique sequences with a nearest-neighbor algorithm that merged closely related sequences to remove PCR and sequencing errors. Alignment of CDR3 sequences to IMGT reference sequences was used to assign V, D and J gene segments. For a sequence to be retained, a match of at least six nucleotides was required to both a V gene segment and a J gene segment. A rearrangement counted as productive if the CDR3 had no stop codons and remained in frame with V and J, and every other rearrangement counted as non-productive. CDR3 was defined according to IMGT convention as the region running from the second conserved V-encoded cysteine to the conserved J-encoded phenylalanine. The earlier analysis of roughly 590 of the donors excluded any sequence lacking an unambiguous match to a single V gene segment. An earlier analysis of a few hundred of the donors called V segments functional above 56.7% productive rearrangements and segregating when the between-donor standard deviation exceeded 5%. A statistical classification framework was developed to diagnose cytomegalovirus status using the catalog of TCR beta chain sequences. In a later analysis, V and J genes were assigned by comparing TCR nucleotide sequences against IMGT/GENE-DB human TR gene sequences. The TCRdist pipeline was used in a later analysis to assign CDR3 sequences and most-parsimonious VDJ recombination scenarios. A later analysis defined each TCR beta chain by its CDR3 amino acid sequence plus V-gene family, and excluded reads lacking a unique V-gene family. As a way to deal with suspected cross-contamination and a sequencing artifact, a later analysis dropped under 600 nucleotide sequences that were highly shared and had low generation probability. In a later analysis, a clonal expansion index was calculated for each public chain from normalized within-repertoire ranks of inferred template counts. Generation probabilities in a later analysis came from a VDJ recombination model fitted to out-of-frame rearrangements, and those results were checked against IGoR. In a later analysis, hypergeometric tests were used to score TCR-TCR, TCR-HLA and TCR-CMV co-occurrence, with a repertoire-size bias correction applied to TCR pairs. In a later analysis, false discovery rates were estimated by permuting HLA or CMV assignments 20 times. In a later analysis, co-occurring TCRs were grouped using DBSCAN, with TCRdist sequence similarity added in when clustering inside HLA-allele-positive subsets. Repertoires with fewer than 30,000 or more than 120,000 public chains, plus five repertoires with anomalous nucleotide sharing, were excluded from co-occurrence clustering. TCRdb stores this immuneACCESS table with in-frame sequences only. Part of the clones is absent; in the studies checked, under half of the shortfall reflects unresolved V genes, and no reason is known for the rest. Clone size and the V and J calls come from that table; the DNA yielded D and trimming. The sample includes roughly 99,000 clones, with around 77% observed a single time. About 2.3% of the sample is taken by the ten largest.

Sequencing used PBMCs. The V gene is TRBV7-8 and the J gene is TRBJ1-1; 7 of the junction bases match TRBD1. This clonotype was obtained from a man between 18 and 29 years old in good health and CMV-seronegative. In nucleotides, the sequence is TGTGCCAGCAGCCCACGGGACAGAAAAGCTTTCTTT. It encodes CASSPRDRKAFF.